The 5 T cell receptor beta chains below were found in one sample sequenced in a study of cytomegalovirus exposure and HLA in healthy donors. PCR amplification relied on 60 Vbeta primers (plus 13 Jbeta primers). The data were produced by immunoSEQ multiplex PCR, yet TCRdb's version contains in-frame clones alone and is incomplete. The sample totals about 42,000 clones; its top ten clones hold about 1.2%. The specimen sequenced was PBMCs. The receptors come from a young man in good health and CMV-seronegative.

This CDR3 is CASRLAQVPYEQYF. The CDR3 DNA reads TGTGCAAGTCGCTTAGCCCAGGTCCCCTACGAGCAGTACTTC. V gene TRBV12-2 combines with J gene TRBJ2-7; the D call TRBD1 from the table was never checked on the DNA. TRBV12-2 is shown as a pseudogene. CDR3 length: 14 residues.

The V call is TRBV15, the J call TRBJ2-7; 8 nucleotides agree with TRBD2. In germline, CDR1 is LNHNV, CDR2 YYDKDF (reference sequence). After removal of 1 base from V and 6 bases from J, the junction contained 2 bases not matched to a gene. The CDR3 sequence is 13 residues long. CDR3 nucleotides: TGTGCCACCAGCAGAGGGCTAGCGGGCGAGCAGTACTTC. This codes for CATSRGLAGEQYF.

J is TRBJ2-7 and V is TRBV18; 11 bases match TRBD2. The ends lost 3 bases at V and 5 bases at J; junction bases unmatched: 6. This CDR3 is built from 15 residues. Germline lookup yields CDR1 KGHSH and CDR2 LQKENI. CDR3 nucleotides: TGTGCCAGCTCACCCACTAGCGGGAGATCCCACGAGCAGTACTTC. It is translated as CASSPTSGRSHEQYF.

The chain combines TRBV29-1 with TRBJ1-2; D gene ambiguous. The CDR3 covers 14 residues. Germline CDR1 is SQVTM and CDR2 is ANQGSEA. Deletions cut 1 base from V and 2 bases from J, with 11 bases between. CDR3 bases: TGCAGCGTTGAAGTTGGAGGCAAGAACTATGGCTACACCTTC. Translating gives CSVEVGGKNYGYTF.

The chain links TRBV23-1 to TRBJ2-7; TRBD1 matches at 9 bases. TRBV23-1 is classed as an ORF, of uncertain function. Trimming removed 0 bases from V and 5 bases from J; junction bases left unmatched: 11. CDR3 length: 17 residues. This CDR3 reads CASSQSRGRDRAHEQYF. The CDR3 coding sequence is TGCGCCAGCAGTCAATCTAGGGGGCGGGACAGGGCCCACGAGCAGTACTTC.